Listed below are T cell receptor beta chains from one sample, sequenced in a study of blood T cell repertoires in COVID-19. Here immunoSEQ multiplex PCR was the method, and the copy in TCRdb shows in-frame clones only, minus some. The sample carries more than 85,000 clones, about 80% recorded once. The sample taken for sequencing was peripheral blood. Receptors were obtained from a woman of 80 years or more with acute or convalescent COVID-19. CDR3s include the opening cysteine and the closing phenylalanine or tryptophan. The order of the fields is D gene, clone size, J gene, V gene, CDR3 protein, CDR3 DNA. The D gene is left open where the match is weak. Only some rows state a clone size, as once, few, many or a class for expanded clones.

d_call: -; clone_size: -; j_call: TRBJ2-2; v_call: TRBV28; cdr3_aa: CASRGGQWAAGELFF; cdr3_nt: TGTGCCAGCAGGGGGGGACAGTGGGCAGCCGGGGAGCTGTTTTTT
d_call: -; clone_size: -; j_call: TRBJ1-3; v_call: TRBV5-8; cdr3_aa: CASSFLQPLLSGNTIYF; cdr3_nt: TGTGCCAGCAGCTTTTTACAGCCACTTCTCTCTGGAAACACCATATATTTT
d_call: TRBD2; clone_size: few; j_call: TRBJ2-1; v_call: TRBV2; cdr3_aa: CASSESSGGNSNEQFF; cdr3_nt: TGTGCCAGCAGTGAGTCTAGCGGGGGGAACTCCAATGAGCAGTTCTTC
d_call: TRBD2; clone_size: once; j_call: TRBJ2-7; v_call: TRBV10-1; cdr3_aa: CASSPAGTSGFYEQYF; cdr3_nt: TGCGCCAGCAGTCCCGCCGGGACTAGCGGGTTCTACGAGCAGTACTTC
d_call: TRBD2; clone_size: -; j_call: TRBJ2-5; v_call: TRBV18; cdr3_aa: CASSPREGGGAETQYF; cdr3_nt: TGTGCCAGCTCTCCTCGAGAAGGCGGGGGGGCGGAGACCCAGTACTTC
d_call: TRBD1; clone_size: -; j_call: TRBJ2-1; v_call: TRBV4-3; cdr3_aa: CASSQGTGGRYNEQFF; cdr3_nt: TGCGCCAGCAGCCAAGGGACAGGGGGCAGGTACAATGAGCAGTTCTTC
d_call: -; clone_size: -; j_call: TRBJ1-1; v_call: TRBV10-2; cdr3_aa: CASRHGEVAFF; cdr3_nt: TGCGCCAGCAGACACGGAGAGGTAGCTTTCTTT
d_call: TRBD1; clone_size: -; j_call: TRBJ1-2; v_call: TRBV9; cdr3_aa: CASSVEGAGYYGYTF; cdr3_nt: TGTGCCAGCAGCGTAGAGGGGGCCGGGTACTATGGCTACACCTTC
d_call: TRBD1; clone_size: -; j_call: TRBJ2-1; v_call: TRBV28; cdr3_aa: CASSSGQGAYNEQFF; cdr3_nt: TGTGCCAGCAGTTCCGGACAGGGGGCTTACAATGAGCAGTTCTTC
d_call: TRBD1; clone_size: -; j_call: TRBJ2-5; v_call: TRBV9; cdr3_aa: CASSESTGPQETQYF; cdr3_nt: TGTGCCAGCAGCGAATCGACAGGGCCCCAAGAGACCCAGTACTTC
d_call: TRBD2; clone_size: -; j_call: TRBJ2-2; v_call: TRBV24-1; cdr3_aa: CATSDEAGVAGELFF; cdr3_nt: TGTGCCACCAGTGATGAAGCGGGGGTGGCCGGGGAGCTGTTTTTT
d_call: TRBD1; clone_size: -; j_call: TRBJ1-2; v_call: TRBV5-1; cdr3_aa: CASSPTGSEGYTF; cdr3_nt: TGCGCCAGCAGCCCGACAGGGAGCGAGGGCTACACCTTC
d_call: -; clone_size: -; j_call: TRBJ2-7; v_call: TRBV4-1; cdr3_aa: CASSQGRAYEQYF; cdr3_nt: TGCGCCAGCAGCCAAGGGAGGGCCTACGAGCAGTACTTC
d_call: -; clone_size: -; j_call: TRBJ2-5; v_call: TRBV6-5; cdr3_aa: CASSPGESGETQYF; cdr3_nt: TGTGCCAGCAGTCCCGGGGAGTCCGGGGAGACCCAGTACTTC
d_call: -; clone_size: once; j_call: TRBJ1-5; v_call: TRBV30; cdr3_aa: CAWSGTTQPQHF; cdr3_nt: TGTGCCTGGAGTGGGACAACCCAGCCCCAGCATTTT
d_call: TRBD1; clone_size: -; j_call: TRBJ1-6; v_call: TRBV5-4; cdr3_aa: CASSPTGAGSPLHF; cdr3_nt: TGTGCCAGCAGCCCCACAGGGGCTGGATCACCCCTCCACTTT
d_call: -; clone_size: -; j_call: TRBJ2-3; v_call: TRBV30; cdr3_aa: CARGRGRGDTQYF; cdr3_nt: TGTGCCCGGGGGAGGGGGCGAGGGGATACGCAGTATTTT
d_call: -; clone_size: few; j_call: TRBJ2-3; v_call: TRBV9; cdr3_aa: CASSVRVGGLSTDTQYF; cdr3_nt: TGTGCCAGCAGCGTACGGGTGGGAGGACTGTCCACAGATACGCAGTATTTT
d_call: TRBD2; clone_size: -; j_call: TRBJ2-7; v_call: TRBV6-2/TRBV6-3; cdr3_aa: CASTPTSGAYEQYF; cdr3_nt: TGTGCCAGCACCCCGACTAGCGGTGCTTACGAGCAGTACTTC
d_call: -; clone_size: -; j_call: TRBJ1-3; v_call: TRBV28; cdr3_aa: CASSLDPGWYSGNTIYF; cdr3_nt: TGTGCCAGCAGTCTGGACCCGGGATGGTACTCTGGAAACACCATATATTTT
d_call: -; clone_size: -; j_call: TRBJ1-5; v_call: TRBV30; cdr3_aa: CAWSVQNNQPQHF; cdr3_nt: TGTGCCTGGAGTGTACAGAACAATCAGCCCCAGCATTTT
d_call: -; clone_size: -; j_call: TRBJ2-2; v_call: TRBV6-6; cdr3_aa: CASSYHTANTGELFF; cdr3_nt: TGTGCCAGCAGTTACCACACAGCGAACACCGGGGAGCTGTTTTTT
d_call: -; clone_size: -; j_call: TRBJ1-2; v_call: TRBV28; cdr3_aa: CASSDRWYGYTF; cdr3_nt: TGTGCCAGCAGCGACAGGTGGTATGGCTACACCTTC
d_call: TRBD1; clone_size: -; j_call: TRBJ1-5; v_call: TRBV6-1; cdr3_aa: CASSGQYRGLRQPQHF; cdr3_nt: TGTGCCAGCAGTGGGCAATACAGGGGGCTTAGACAGCCCCAGCATTTT
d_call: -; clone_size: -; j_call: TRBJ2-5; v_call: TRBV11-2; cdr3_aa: CASLPSTRETQYF; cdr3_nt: TGTGCCAGCTTACCATCTACTCGGGAGACCCAGTACTTC
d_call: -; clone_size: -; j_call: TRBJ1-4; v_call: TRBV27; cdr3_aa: CASSPSDRWDEKLFF; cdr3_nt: TGTGCCAGCAGCCCATCGGACAGATGGGATGAAAAACTGTTTTTT
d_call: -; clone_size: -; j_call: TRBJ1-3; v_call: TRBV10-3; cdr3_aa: CAIRHSPSGNTIYF; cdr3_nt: TGTGCCATCAGACACAGCCCCTCTGGAAACACCATATATTTT
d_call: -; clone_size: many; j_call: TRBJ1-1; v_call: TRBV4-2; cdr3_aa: CASSQDIQGWGFANTEAFF; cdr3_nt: TGTGCCAGCAGCCAAGATATACAGGGCTGGGGTTTTGCGAACACTGAAGCTTTCTTT
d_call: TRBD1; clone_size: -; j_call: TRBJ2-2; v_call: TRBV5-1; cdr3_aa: CASSLRDRGNTGELFF; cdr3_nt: TGCGCCAGCAGTTTACGGGACAGGGGTAACACCGGGGAGCTGTTTTTT
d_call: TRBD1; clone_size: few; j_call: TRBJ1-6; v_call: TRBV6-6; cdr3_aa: CASSPEPPGQGASSYNSPLHF; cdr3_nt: TGTGCCAGCAGCCCGGAACCACCGGGACAGGGGGCCAGCTCCTATAATTCACCCCTCCACTTT
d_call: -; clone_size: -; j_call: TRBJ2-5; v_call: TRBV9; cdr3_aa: CASSVREVEGTQYF; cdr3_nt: TGTGCCAGCAGCGTAAGGGAGGTCGAGGGGACCCAGTACTTC
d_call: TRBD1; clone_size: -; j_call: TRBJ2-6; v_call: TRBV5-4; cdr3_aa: CASSRGQASSGANVLTF; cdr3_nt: TGTGCCAGCAGCCGGGGACAGGCTAGCTCTGGGGCCAACGTCCTGACTTTC
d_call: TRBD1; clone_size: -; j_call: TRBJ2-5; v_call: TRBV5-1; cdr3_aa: CASSLGQELQETQYF; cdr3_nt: TGCGCCAGCAGTTTGGGACAGGAGCTTCAGGAGACCCAGTACTTC